Each of the 3 T cell receptor beta chains below was sequenced from the same sample in a study of T cells in Graves' hyperthyroidism and ophthalmopathy. Amplified TCR beta CDR3 regions came from RNA transcripts. A first-round RT-PCR of the TCR CDR3 used the HTBI primer set. TCRdb analysed the multiplex PCR reads with MiXCR anew, one entry per CDR3 protein. The table has hundreds of thousands of distinct CDR3 sequences, approximately 16% seen once. Sequencing was carried out using blood. The source of these receptors is a woman aged 40-49 years with Graves' ophthalmopathy.

This clonotype was picked up many times. This chain connects TRBV20-1 to TRBJ1-1; 8 positions agree with TRBD1. Per germline, CDR1 DFQATT and CDR2 SNEGSKA (reference sequence). V shed 6 bases and J 0 bases; nucleotides not matched to a gene: 9. CDR3 length: 15 amino acids. The CDR3, as DNA: TGCAGTGCGCAGGGGGCTCACCACATGAACACTGAAGCTTTCTTT. Protein product: CSAQGAHHMNTEAFF.

This clonotype was recorded at least ten times. V gene TRBV11-1 combines with J gene TRBJ1-2, with 8 bases that match TRBD1. Trimming cost V 5 bases and J 5 bases; bases outside gene matches: 7. Germline V lookup: CDR1 SGHAT, CDR2 FQDESV (reference sequence). This CDR3 has 14 residues. The chain's CDR3 is CASSLQGGTYGYTF. CDR3 nucleotide sequence: TGTGCCAGCAGCCTACAGGGGGGAACATATGGCTACACCTTC.

The chain joins TRBV12-5 to TRBJ1-4; possible D gene TRBD1, 5 bases. Looked up from germline, CDR1 is LGHNT and CDR2 is FRNRAP. The CDR3 spans 14 residues. Trimming cost V 6 bases and J 8 bases, with 16 bases left between them. CDR3 bases: TGTGCTAGTGGCCGTGGGCAGGGCGGCGAAAAACTGTTTTTT. Translation: CASGRGQGGEKLFF.